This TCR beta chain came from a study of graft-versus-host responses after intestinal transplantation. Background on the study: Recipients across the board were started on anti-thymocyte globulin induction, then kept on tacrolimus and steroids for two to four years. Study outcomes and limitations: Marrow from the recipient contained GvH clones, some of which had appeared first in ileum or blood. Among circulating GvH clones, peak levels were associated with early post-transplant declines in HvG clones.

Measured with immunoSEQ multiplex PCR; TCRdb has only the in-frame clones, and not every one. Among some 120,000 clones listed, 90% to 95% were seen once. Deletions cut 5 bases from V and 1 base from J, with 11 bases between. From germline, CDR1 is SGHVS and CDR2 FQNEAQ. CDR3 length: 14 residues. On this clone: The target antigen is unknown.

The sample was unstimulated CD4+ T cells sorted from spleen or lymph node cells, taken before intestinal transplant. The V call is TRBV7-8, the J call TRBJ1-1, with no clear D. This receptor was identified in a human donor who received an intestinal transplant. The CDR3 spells CASSPTLANTEAFF. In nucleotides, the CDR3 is TGTGCCAGCAGCCCTACCCTTGCGAACACTGAAGCTTTCTTT.